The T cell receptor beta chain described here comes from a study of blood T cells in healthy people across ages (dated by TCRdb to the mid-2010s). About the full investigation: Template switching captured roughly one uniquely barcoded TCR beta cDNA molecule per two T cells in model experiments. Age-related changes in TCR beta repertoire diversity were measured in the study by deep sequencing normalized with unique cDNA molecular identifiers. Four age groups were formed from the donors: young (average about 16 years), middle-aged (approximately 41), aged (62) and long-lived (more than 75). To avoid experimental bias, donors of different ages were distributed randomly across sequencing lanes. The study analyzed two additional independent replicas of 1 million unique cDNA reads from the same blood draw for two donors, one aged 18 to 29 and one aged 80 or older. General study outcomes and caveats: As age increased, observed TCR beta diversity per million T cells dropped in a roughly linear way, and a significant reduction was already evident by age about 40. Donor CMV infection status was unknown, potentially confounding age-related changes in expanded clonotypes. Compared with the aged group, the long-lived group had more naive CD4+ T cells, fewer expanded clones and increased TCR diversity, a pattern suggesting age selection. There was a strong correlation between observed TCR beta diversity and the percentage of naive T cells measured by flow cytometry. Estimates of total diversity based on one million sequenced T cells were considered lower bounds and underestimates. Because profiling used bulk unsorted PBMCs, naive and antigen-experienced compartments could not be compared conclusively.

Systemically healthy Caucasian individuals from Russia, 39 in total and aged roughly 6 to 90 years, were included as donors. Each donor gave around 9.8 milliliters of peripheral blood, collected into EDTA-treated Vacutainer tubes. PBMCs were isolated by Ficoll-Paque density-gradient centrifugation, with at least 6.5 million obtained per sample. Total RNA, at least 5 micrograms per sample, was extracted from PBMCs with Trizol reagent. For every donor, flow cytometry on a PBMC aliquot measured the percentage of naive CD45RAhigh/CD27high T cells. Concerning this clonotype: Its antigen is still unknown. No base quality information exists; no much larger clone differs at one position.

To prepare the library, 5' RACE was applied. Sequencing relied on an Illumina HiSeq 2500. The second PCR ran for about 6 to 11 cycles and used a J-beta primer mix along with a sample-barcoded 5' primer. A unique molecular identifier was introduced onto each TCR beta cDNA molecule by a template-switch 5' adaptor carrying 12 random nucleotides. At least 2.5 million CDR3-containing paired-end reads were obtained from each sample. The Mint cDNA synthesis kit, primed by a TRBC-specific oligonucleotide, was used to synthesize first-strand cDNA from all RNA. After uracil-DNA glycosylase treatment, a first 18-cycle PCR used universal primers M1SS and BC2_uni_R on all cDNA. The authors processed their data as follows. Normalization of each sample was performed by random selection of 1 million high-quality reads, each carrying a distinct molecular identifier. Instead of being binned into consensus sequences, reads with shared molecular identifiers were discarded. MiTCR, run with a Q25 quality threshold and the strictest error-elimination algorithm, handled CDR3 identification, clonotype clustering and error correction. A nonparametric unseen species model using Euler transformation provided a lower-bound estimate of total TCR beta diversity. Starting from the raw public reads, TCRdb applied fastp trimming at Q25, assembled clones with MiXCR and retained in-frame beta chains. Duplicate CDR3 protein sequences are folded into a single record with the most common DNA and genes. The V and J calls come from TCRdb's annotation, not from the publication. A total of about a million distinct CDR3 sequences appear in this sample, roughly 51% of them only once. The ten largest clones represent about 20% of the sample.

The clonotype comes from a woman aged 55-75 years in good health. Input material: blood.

The bases are TGTGCCAGCAGTTGGAGCGGGAGTAGCTCCTACGAGCAGTACTTC. Its product reads: CASSWSGSSSYEQYF. The rearrangement joined TRBV27 to TRBJ2-7, with 8 central nucleotides matching TRBD2. CDR1 and CDR2 were assigned from the germline V gene (reference sequence) as MNHEY and SMNVEV. The CDR3 sequence holds 15 residues, the cysteine and phenylalanine included. The kept DNA is CDR3 alone, 45 bases in frame from the first base. Compared with germline, V lacks 4 bases and J lacks 0 bases; bases without a gene match: 5.